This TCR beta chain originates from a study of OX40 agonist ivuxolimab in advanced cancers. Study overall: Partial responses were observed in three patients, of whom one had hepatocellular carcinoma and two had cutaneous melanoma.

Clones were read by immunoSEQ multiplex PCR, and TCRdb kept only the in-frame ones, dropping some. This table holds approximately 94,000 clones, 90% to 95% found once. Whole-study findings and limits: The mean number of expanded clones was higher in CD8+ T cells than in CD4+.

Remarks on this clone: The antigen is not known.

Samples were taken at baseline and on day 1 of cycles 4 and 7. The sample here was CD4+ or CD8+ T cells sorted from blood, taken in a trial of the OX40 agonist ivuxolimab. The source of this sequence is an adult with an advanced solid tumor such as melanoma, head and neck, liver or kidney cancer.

The CDR3 DNA reads as TGTGCCTCTTCAGAAGCCATAAACACTGAAGCTTTCTTT. Translated: CASSEAINTEAFF. The chain carries TRBV11-2 and TRBJ1-1; no firm D call. Trimming took off 11 bases at V and 2 bases at J, with 15 bases between the two ends. Germline V gene sequence: CDR1 SGHAT, CDR2 FQNNGV. This CDR3 is built from 13 residues.